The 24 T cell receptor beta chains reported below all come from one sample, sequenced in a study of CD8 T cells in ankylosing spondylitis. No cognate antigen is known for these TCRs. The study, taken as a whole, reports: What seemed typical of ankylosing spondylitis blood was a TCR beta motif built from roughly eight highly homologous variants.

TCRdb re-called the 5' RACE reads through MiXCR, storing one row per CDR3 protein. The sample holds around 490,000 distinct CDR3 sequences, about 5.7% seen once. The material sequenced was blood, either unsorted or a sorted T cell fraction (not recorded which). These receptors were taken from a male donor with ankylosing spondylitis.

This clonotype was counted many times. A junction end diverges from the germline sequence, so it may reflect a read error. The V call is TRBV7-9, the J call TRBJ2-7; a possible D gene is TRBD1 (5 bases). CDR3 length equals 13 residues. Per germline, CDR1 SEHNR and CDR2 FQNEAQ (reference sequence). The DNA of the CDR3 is TGTGCCAGCAGCCTATTAGGACACAGCCTCCCTCAATTC. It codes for CASSLLGHSLPQF.

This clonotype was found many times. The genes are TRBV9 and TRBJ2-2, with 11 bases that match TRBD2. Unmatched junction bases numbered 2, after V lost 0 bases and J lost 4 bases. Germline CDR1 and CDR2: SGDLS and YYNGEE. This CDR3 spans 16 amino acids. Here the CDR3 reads CASSVVAGGVTGELFF. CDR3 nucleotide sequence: TGTGCCAGCAGCGTAGTAGCGGGAGGGGTCACCGGGGAGCTGTTTTTT.

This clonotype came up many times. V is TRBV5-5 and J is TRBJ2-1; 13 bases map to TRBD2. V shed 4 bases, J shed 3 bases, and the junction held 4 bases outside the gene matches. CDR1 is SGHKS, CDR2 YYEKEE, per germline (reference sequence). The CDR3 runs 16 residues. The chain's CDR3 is CASSPGLAGDYNEQFF. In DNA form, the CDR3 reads TGTGCCAGCAGCCCAGGACTAGCGGGAGACTACAATGAGCAGTTCTTC.

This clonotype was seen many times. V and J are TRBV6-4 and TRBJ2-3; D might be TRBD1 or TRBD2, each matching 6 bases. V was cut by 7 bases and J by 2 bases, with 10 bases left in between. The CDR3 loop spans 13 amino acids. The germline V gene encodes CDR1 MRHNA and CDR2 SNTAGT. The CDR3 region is CASTGEDTDTQYF. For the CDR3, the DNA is TGTGCCAGCACAGGGGAGGACACAGATACGCAGTATTTT.

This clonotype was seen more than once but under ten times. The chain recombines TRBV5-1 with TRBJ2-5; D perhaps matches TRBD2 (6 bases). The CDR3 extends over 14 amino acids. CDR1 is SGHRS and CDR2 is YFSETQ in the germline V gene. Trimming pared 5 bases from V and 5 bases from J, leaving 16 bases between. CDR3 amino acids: CASSHPSEVETQYF. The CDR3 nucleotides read TGCGCCAGCAGTCACCCTAGCGAAGTGGAGACCCAGTACTTC.

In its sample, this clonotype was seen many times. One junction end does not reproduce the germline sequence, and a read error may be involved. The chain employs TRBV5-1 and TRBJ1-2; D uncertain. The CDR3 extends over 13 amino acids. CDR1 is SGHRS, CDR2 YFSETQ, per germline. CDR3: CASSSTANYGYTF. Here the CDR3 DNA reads TGTGCCAGCAGCAGTACAGCTAACTATGGCTACACCTTC.

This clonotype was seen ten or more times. CDR3: CSVVLATYYNEQFF. The CDR3 DNA sequence: TGCAGCGTTGTACTAGCTACTTACTACAATGAGCAGTTCTTC. J is TRBJ2-1 and V is TRBV29-1; a possible D gene is TRBD2 (6 bases). The germline gives CDR1 SQVTM, CDR2 ANQGSEA. CDR3 size: 14 residues. V lost 4 bases to trimming and J lost 3 bases, with 13 bases between them.

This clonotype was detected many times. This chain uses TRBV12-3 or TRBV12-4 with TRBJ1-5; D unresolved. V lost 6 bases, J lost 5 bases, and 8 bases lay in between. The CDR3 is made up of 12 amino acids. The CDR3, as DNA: TGTGCCAGCAGGAACGGACATCAGCCCCAGCATTTT. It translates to CASRNGHQPQHF.

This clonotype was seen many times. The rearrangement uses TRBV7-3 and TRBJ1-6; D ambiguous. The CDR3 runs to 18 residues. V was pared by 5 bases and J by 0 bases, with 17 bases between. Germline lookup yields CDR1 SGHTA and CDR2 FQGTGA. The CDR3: CASSPGEIRSSYNSPLHF. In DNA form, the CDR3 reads TGTGCCAGCAGCCCCGGTGAGATCCGGAGCTCCTATAATTCACCCCTCCACTTT.

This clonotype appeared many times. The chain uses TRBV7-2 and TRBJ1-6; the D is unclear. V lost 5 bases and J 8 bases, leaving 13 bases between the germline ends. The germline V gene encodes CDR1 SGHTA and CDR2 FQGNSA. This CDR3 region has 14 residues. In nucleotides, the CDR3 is TGTGCCAGCAGCCCGTCGGGGTGGGATTCACCCCTCCACTTT. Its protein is CASSPSGWDSPLHF. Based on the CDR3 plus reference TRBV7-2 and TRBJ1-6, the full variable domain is GAGVSQSPSNKVTEKGKDVELRCDPISGHTALYWYRQSLGQGLEFLIYFQGNSAPDKSGLPSDRFSAERTGGSVSTLTIQRTQQEDSAVYLCASSPSGWDSPLHFGNGTRLTVT.

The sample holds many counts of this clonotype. CDR3 sequence: CASSLSQGTGSPLHF. In DNA, the CDR3 is TGTGCCAGCAGTTTAAGCCAGGGGACGGGATCACCCCTCCACTTT. This chain uses TRBV12-3 or TRBV12-4 with TRBJ1-6, with a weak D call TRBD1 (6 bases). Deletions cut 2 bases from V and 10 bases from J, with 15 bases between. CDR3 size: 15 residues.

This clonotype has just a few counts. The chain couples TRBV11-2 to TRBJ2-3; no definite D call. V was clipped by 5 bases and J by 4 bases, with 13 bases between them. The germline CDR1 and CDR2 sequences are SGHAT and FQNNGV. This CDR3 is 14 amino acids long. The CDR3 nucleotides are TGTGCCAGCAGCCGGCTGAGAAGTGCAGATACGCAGTATTTT. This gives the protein CASSRLRSADTQYF.

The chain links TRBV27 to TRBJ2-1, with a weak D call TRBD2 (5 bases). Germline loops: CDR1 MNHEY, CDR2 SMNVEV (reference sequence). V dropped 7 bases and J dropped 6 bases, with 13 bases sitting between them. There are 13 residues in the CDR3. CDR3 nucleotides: TGTGCCAGCAAAATGGAGGTGGGCAATGAGCAGTTCTTC. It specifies CASKMEVGNEQFF.

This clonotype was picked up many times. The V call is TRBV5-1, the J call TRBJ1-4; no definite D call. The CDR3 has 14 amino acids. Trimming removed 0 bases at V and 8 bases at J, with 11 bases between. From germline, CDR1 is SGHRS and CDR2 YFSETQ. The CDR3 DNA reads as TGCGCCAGCAGCTTGGATGGGGTTTTGGAAAAACTGTTTTTT. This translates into CASSLDGVLEKLFF.

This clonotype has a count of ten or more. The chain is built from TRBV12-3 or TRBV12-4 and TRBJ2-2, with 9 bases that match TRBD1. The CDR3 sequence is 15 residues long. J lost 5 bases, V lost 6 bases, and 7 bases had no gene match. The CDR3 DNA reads TGTGCCAGCAGCCCCGGGACAGGGCGAACCGGGGAGCTGTTTTTT. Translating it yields CASSPGTGRTGELFF.

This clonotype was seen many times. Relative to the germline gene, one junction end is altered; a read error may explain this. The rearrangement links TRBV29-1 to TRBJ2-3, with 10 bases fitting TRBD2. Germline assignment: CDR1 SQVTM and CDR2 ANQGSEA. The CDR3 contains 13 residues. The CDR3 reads CSVEAGGTDTQYF. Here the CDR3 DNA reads TGCAGCGTCGAAGCGGGAGGGACAGATACGCAGTATTTT.

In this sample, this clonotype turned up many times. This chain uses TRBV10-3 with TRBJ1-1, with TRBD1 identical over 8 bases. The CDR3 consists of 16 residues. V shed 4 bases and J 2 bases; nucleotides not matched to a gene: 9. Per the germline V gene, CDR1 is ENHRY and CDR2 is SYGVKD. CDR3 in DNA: TGTGCCATCAGTGGAGGGAATGGACAGGGAAACACTGAAGCTTTCTTT. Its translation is CAISGGNGQGNTEAFF.

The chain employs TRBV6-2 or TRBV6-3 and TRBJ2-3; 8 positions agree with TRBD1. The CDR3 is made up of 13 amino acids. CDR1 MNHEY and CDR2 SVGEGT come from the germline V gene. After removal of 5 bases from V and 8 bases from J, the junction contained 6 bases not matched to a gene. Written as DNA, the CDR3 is TGTGCCAGCAGTCTCCGGACAGGGCCTACGCAGTATTTT. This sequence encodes CASSLRTGPTQYF.

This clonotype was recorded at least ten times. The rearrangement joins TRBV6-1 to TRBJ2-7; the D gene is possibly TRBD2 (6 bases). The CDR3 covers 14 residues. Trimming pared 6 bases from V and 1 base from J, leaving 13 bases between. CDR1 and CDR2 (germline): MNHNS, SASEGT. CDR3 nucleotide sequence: TGTGCCAGCAGGTGGGACCGGGGGTCCTACGAGCAGTACTTC. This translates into CASRWDRGSYEQYF.

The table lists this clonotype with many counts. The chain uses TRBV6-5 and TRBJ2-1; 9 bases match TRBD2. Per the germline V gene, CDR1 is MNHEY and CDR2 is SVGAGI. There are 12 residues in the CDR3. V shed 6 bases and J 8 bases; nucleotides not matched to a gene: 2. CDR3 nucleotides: TGTGCCAGCAGCATAGCGGGAGATGAGCAGTTCTTC. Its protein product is CASSIAGDEQFF.

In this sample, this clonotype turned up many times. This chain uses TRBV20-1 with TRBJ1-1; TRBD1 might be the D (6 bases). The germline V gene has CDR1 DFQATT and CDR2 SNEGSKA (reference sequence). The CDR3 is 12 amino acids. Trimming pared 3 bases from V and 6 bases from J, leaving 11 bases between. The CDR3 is CSARVQGPEAFF. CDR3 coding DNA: TGCAGTGCTAGGGTACAGGGACCTGAAGCTTTCTTT.

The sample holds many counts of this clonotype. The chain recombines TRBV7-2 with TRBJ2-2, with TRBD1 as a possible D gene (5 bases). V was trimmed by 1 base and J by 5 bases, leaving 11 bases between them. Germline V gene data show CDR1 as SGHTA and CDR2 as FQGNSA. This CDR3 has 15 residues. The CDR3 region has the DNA TGTGCCAGCAGCTTAGGGATAAAGGGGACCGGGGAGCTGTTTTTT. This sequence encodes CASSLGIKGTGELFF.

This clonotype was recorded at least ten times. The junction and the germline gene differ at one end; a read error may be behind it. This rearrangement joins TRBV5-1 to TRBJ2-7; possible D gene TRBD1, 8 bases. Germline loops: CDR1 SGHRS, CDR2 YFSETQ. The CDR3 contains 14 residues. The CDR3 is CASSSGTGSYEQYF. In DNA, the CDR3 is TGTGCCAGTTCAAGCGGGACAGGCTCCTACGAGCAGTACTTC.

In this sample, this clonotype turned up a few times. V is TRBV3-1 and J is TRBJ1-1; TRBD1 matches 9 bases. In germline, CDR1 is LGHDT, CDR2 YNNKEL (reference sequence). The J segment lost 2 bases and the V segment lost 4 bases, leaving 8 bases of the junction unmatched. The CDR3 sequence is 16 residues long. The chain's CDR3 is CASSPPGTGSNTEAFF. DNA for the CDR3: TGTGCCAGCAGCCCTCCCGGGACAGGGTCCAACACTGAAGCTTTCTTT. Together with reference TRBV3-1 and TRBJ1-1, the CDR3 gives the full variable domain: DTAVSQTPKYLVTQMGNDKSIKCEQNLGHDTMYWYKQDSKKFLKIMFSYNNKELIINETVPNRFSPKSPDKAHLNLHINSLELGDSAVYFCASSPPGTGSNTEAFFGQGTRLTVV.